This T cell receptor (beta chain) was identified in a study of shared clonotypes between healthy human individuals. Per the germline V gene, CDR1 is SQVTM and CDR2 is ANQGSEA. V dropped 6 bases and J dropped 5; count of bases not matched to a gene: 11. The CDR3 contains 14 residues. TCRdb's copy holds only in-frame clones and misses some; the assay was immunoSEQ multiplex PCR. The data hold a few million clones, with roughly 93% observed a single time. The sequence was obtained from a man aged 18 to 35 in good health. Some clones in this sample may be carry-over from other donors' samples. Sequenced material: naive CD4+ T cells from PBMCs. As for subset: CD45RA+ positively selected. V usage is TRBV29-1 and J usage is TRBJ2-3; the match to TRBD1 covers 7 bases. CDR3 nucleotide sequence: TGCAGCGTCCTCCCCGACAGGGATGGAGATACGCAGTATTTT. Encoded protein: CSVLPDRDGDTQYF.